Listed below are T cell receptor beta chains from one sample, sequenced in a study of T cell repertoires in cytomegalovirus infection. The antigens of these receptors remain unknown. Via MiXCR, TCRdb re-called the reads, giving one row per CDR3 protein. The sample includes approximately 73,000 distinct CDR3 sequences, roughly 39% of them seen just once. The sample was CD8+ T cells from cultured PBMCs, taken from culture after CMV antigen stimulation. Receptors were obtained from a human donor in good health (CMV status not recorded). Some clones in this sample may be carry-over from other donors' samples. The CDR3 runs from the conserved cysteine through the conserved F or W. Fields, in order: J gene, V gene, clone size, CDR3 protein. A clone size is listed for some rows: how often the clone was seen (once, few, many), or a class if it is expanded.

j_gene: TRBJ1-1
v_gene: TRBV27
abundance: few
CDR3aa: CASIGGGAGTEAFF

j_gene: TRBJ1-2
v_gene: TRBV6-1
abundance: few
CDR3aa: CASRKGQGEDGYTF

j_gene: TRBJ1-2
v_gene: TRBV7-8
abundance: few
CDR3aa: CASSFLRGAYGYTF

j_gene: TRBJ1-1
v_gene: TRBV11-2
abundance: NA
CDR3aa: CASSPKRRVAAFF

j_gene: TRBJ2-7
v_gene: TRBV27
abundance: NA
CDR3aa: CASSLSPGGDEQYF

j_gene: TRBJ2-3
v_gene: TRBV28
abundance: NA
CDR3aa: CASRNRDRVSDTQYF

j_gene: TRBJ2-1
v_gene: TRBV27
abundance: few
CDR3aa: CASSTSSYNEQFF

j_gene: TRBJ2-2
v_gene: TRBV7-9
abundance: once
CDR3aa: CTSSTNKTLAGAPHTGELFF

j_gene: TRBJ1-1
v_gene: TRBV12-3/TRBV12-4
abundance: few
CDR3aa: CASQNFPNKGLGDTEAFF

j_gene: TRBJ2-1
v_gene: TRBV12-3/TRBV12-4
abundance: NA
CDR3aa: CASSSSWGYEQFF

j_gene: TRBJ2-2
v_gene: TRBV2
abundance: NA
CDR3aa: CASSIRGGSVTGELFF

j_gene: TRBJ1-6
v_gene: TRBV18
abundance: NA
CDR3aa: CASSPGGLGSPLHF

j_gene: TRBJ1-5
v_gene: TRBV11-2
abundance: many
CDR3aa: CASSLGYNQPQHF

j_gene: TRBJ1-1
v_gene: TRBV7-9
abundance: NA
CDR3aa: CASSSPASVNTEAFF

j_gene: TRBJ2-1
v_gene: TRBV11-1
abundance: few
CDR3aa: CASSFGTSGAYNEQFF

j_gene: TRBJ1-4
v_gene: TRBV28
abundance: NA
CDR3aa: CASSSGDRLEEKLFF

j_gene: TRBJ1-2
v_gene: TRBV4-1
abundance: NA
CDR3aa: CASSQDSSGYGYTF

j_gene: TRBJ1-5
v_gene: TRBV7-2
abundance: NA
CDR3aa: CASSANRVNQPQHF

j_gene: TRBJ2-7
v_gene: TRBV19
abundance: NA
CDR3aa: CASSIPWDRDGEQYF

j_gene: TRBJ2-5
v_gene: TRBV20-1
abundance: NA
CDR3aa: CSAIELRTSMETQYF

j_gene: TRBJ1-2
v_gene: TRBV29-1
abundance: NA
CDR3aa: CSVQTTNYGYTF

j_gene: TRBJ2-7
v_gene: TRBV7-8
abundance: NA
CDR3aa: CASSLAAGGPYEQYF

j_gene: TRBJ2-2
v_gene: TRBV4-1
abundance: NA
CDR3aa: CASSPFDRVDTGELFF

j_gene: TRBJ2-1
v_gene: TRBV24-1
abundance: NA
CDR3aa: CATSDLTQGENEQFF